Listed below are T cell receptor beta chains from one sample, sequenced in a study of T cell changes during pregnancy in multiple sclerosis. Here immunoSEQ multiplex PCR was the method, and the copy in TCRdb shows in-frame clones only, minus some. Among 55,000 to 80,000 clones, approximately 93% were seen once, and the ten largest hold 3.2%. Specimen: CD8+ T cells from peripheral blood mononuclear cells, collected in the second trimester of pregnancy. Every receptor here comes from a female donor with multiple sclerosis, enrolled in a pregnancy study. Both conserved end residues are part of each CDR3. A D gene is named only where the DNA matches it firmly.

cdr3_aa: CASSLVPSGRINEQFF
v_call: TRBV7-9
d_call: TRBD2
j_call: TRBJ2-1

cdr3_aa: CASSARAGLFF
v_call: TRBV2
d_call: -
j_call: TRBJ2-2

cdr3_aa: CAGSSPSDRALPEQYF
v_call: TRBV5-4
d_call: TRBD1
j_call: TRBJ2-7

cdr3_aa: CAISPAYEQYF
v_call: TRBV10-3
d_call: -
j_call: TRBJ2-7

cdr3_aa: CASSFARDYGYTF
v_call: TRBV27
d_call: -
j_call: TRBJ1-2

cdr3_aa: CASTTGNYGYTF
v_call: TRBV7-9
d_call: -
j_call: TRBJ1-2

cdr3_aa: CARLTGEDTEAFF
v_call: TRBV30
d_call: TRBD1
j_call: TRBJ1-1

cdr3_aa: CASSIPGFSNEQFF
v_call: TRBV19
d_call: -
j_call: TRBJ2-1

cdr3_aa: CASSKTPSWSDTQYF
v_call: TRBV27
d_call: -
j_call: TRBJ2-3

cdr3_aa: CASTPGTVHSNQPQHF
v_call: TRBV28
d_call: TRBD1
j_call: TRBJ1-5

cdr3_aa: CASSQTRTDYNEQFF
v_call: TRBV4-2
d_call: -
j_call: TRBJ2-1

cdr3_aa: CASSEGQTEAFF
v_call: TRBV2
d_call: -
j_call: TRBJ1-1

cdr3_aa: CASRQTSGRVTGELFF
v_call: TRBV6-6
d_call: TRBD2
j_call: TRBJ2-2

cdr3_aa: CASSEARGSGANVLTF
v_call: TRBV6-1
d_call: -
j_call: TRBJ2-6

cdr3_aa: CASSQGLNEQYF
v_call: TRBV27
d_call: -
j_call: TRBJ2-7

cdr3_aa: CASSPLAGVLYEQYF
v_call: TRBV4-1
d_call: TRBD2
j_call: TRBJ2-7

cdr3_aa: CASSGGGQPQHF
v_call: TRBV27
d_call: -
j_call: TRBJ1-5

cdr3_aa: CASSFSGRDHEQYF
v_call: TRBV13
d_call: TRBD2
j_call: TRBJ2-7

cdr3_aa: CSVEVSVDTQYF
v_call: TRBV29-1
d_call: -
j_call: TRBJ2-3

cdr3_aa: CASTGRTGELFF
v_call: TRBV9
d_call: -
j_call: TRBJ2-2

cdr3_aa: CASSVRDRYSTQYF
v_call: TRBV27
d_call: -
j_call: TRBJ2-5

cdr3_aa: CATSRVRGSSYNEQFF
v_call: TRBV15
d_call: -
j_call: TRBJ2-1

cdr3_aa: CASSQTSGHYEQYF
v_call: TRBV11-3
d_call: TRBD2
j_call: TRBJ2-7

cdr3_aa: CASSLQNEKLFF
v_call: TRBV28
d_call: -
j_call: TRBJ1-4

cdr3_aa: CASREFQGANGYTF
v_call: TRBV13
d_call: TRBD1
j_call: TRBJ1-2

cdr3_aa: CASSSSSSHEQYF
v_call: TRBV5-1
d_call: -
j_call: TRBJ2-7

cdr3_aa: CASSSGVRGYTF
v_call: TRBV5-4
d_call: -
j_call: TRBJ1-2

cdr3_aa: CASSLEASGLHYNEQFF
v_call: TRBV7-6
d_call: TRBD2
j_call: TRBJ2-1

cdr3_aa: CAISELTDEQFF
v_call: TRBV10-3
d_call: -
j_call: TRBJ2-1

cdr3_aa: CASSDGQGGETQYF
v_call: TRBV19
d_call: TRBD1
j_call: TRBJ2-5

cdr3_aa: CASSKGSGQGAGCHYGYTF
v_call: TRBV21-1
d_call: -
j_call: TRBJ1-2

cdr3_aa: CASSIGRGSYGYTF
v_call: TRBV19
d_call: -
j_call: TRBJ1-2

cdr3_aa: CASSGDRGPNYGYTF
v_call: TRBV28
d_call: TRBD1
j_call: TRBJ1-2

cdr3_aa: CASSLSELQETQYF
v_call: TRBV28
d_call: -
j_call: TRBJ2-5

cdr3_aa: CASRGLAGKAYNEQFF
v_call: TRBV2
d_call: TRBD2
j_call: TRBJ2-1

cdr3_aa: CAWTSLTSGSRTDTQYF
v_call: TRBV30
d_call: TRBD2
j_call: TRBJ2-3

cdr3_aa: CASSPRGGRSNQPQHF
v_call: TRBV27
d_call: -
j_call: TRBJ1-5

cdr3_aa: CASSVSGFSYEQYF
v_call: TRBV27
d_call: TRBD2
j_call: TRBJ2-7